Listed below are T cell receptor beta chains from one sample, sequenced in a study of radiotherapy plus CTLA-4 blockade in lung cancer. The assay was immunoSEQ multiplex PCR, and TCRdb's table has in-frame clones only and misses some. In the table there are about 67,000 clones, around 77% of which are singletons. This specimen consisted of peripheral blood, obtained from a patient treated with radiotherapy plus ipilimumab. These receptors originate from a human donor with non-small cell lung cancer whose response to radiotherapy plus ipilimumab could not be evaluated. Some clones in this sample may be carry-over from other donors' samples. Both conserved end residues are trimmed from each CDR3.

TRBV2,TRBJ2-2,ASSRTGPGELF
TRBV7-3,TRBJ2-2,ASSLISFGVSNTGELF
TRBV7-2,TRBJ2-7,ASSLGQDSYEQY
TRBV6-5,TRBJ1-6,ASSYGSGGSSPLH
TRBV21-1,TRBJ2-1,ASSIHGTSSYNEQF
TRBV7-8,TRBJ1-2,ASSQMRGSSYGYT
TRBV5-1,TRBJ2-6,ASSRGSGGYLGEANVLT
TRBV27,TRBJ1-3,ASSFARDSGNTIY
TRBV25-1,TRBJ1-6,ASSEGSQGNDSPLH
TRBV6-6,TRBJ2-7,ASRSGQEIYEQY
TRBV7-2,TRBJ2-2,ASGHGQGTTGELF